This record looks at one T cell receptor beta chain sequence and its context. This sample stems from a study of control samples from healthy donors and cancer patients. Profiled with immunoSEQ multiplex PCR; TCRdb holds only in-frame clones, not every one. The table records roughly 20,000 clones, approximately 80% of them present only once. The receptor comes from a man aged 55 to 69 with colorectal cancer. The sequencing input was PBMCs.

In nucleotides, the CDR3 is TGTGCCAGCAGCTCAGGACCCTCTGGGGGCTCTGGAAACACCATATATTTT. This translates into CASSSGPSGGSGNTIYF. V usage is TRBV5-6 and J usage is TRBJ1-3; a possible D gene is TRBD1 (5 bases). Germline-derived CDR1 and CDR2 are SGHDT and YYEEEE. The V end lost 3 bases, the J end lost 0 bases, and 16 bases lay between the germline ends. This CDR3 has 17 residues.